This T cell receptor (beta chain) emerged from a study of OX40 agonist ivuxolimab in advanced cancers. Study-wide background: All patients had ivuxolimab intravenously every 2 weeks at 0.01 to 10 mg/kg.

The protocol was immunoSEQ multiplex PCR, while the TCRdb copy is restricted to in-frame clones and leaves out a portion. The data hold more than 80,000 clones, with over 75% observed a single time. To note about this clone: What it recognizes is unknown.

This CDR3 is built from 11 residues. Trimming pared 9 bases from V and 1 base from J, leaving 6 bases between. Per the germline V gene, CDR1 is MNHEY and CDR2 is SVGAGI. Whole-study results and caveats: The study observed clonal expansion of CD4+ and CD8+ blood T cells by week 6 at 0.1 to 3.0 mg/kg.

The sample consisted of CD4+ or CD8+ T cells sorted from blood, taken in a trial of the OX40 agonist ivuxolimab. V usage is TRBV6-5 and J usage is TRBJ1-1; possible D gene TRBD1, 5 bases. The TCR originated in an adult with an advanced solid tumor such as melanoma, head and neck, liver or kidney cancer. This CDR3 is CASRGNTEAFF. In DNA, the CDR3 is TGTGCCAGTAGGGGGAACACTGAAGCTTTCTTT.